These 26 T cell receptor beta chains were sequenced from one sample in a study of regulatory T cells in long-lasting Graves disease. Sample time point: persistent/refractory GD, antithyroid drugs over 5 years with positive TRAb. RNA from PBMCs was the source of the TCR library. Library construction for TCR beta used iRepertoire HTBI primers and Arm-PCR of CDR3 regions. Via MiXCR, TCRdb re-called the multiplex PCR reads, giving one row per CDR3 protein. This sample has 650,000 to 850,000 distinct CDR3 sequences, with 25% to 30% found just once. The material sequenced was peripheral blood mononuclear cells (PBMCs), taken when the disease was refractory, from a patient treated with antithyroid drugs. The receptors come from a female donor with Graves disease.

This clonotype occurred many times. This chain connects TRBV12-3 or TRBV12-4 to TRBJ1-4, with 8 bases aligning to TRBD1. Germline trimming cut 7 bases from V and 7 bases from J; bases unmatched to any gene: 5. This CDR3 comprises 13 residues. The CDR3 protein is CASTSGQAEKLFF. The CDR3 DNA sequence: TGTGCCAGCACCTCGGGACAGGCTGAAAAACTGTTTTTT.

This clonotype has a handful of counts. The chain carries TRBV28 and TRBJ1-5; D gene ambiguous. The V and J ends lost 5 bases and 8 bases respectively, with 19 bases between them. Germline values: CDR1 MDHEN, CDR2 SYDVKM. This CDR3 has 15 amino acids. CDR3 bases: TGTGCCAGCAGTCCACGGCAAGGAGTGGCGAAGCCCCAGCATTTT. Translation: CASSPRQGVAKPQHF.

The gene calls are TRBV9 and TRBJ1-1; the D is unclear. The CDR3 contains 13 residues. V lost 1 base to trimming and J lost 1 base, with 5 bases between them. Germline-derived CDR1 and CDR2 are SGDLS and YYNGEE. CDR3 DNA: TGTGCCAGCAGCGTATCCTGGAACACTGAAGCTTTCTTT. Translated: CASSVSWNTEAFF.

The chain links TRBV28 to TRBJ2-7; 7 bases fit TRBD2. V shed 8 bases, J shed 5 bases, and the junction held 9 bases outside the gene matches. The germline gives CDR1 MDHEN, CDR2 SYDVKM. CDR3 length equals 13 residues. The CDR3 DNA is TGTGCCAGCGAGGGACTAACGGGAAACGAGCAGTACTTC. Translation: CASEGLTGNEQYF.

This clonotype was observed many times. The chain links TRBV19 to TRBJ1-1; tentative D call: TRBD1 (6 bases). This CDR3 is built from 15 residues. Germline assignment: CDR1 LNHDA and CDR2 SQIVND (reference sequence). Trimming cost V 5 bases and J 1 base, with 14 bases left between them. DNA of the CDR3: TGTGCCAGTAGTGGGGGCGGGTACAGGAACACTGAAGCTTTCTTT. Translated, it gives CASSGGGYRNTEAFF.

Only a few counts were recorded for this clonotype. The V call is TRBV11-2, the J call TRBJ1-2; D ambiguous. The length of the CDR3 is 14 residues. The V gene lost 0 bases and the J gene lost 5 bases, with 10 bases spanning the gap. Germline V gene lookup returns CDR1 SGHAT and CDR2 FQNNGV. The CDR3 reads CASSLEGRPYGYTF. The CDR3 DNA sequence: TGTGCCAGCAGCTTAGAGGGCCGACCGTATGGCTACACCTTC.

This clonotype was observed at least ten times. This chain links TRBV28 with TRBJ1-1; the D gene is possibly TRBD1 (5 bases). Germline V gene sequence: CDR1 MDHEN, CDR2 SYDVKM. The CDR3 length is 12 residues. Trimming shortened V by 8 bases and J by 4 bases, and 11 bases separated the two germline ends. This chain's CDR3 is CASRQGRTEAFF. The CDR3 DNA reads TGTGCCAGCCGCCAGGGACGCACTGAAGCTTTCTTT.

This clonotype occurred once. CDR3 in amino acids: CATSDPDEVYGNTIYF. The CDR3 region has the DNA TGTGCCACCAGTGATCCCGATGAGGTTTATGGAAACACCATATATTTT. This chain connects TRBV24-1 to TRBJ1-3, with D unresolved. CDR1 is KGHDR, CDR2 SFDVKD, per germline. Trimming removed 3 bases from V and 3 bases from J, with 14 bases in between. This CDR3 is 16 amino acids long.

Ten or more counts support this clonotype. The chain joins TRBV9 to TRBJ1-1; D remains ambiguous. Trimming took 5 bases from V and 1 from J, leaving 9 bases between them. Per the germline V gene, CDR1 is SGDLS and CDR2 is YYNGEE. There are 13 residues in the CDR3. The CDR3 protein is CASSEGPNTEAFF. In nucleotides, the CDR3 is TGTGCCAGCAGTGAGGGCCCGAACACTGAAGCTTTCTTT. The full variable domain, with the rest looked up from reference TRBV9 and TRBJ1-1, is DSGVTQTPKHLITATGQRVTLRCSPRSGDLSVYWYQQSLDQGLQFLIQYYNGEERAKGNILERFSAQQFPDLHSELNLSSLELGDSALYFCASSEGPNTEAFFGQGTRLTVV.

V gene TRBV20-1 combines with J gene TRBJ1-1, with D maybe TRBD1 (5 bases). V lost 1 base to trimming and J lost 4 bases, with 13 bases between them. The CDR3 has 14 amino acids. Germline values: CDR1 DFQATT, CDR2 SNEGSKA (reference sequence). This CDR3 is CSARGDPRGTEAFF. Here the CDR3 DNA reads TGCAGTGCTAGAGGGGACCCCCGGGGCACTGAAGCTTTCTTT.

This clonotype was seen a handful of times. The V call is TRBV3-1, the J call TRBJ1-1; 8 bases are shared with TRBD1. The CDR3 has 13 amino acids. J lost 11 bases, V lost 1 base, and 6 bases had no gene match. Germline CDR1 reads LGHDT; CDR2 reads YNNKEL (reference sequence). The CDR3: CASSQGTGSRAFF. The CDR3 DNA reads as TGTGCCAGCAGCCAAGGGACAGGGTCGCGGGCTTTCTTT.

This clonotype was seen repeatedly, ten times or more. The chain employs TRBV2 and TRBJ2-5; 14 positions match TRBD2. The junction had 5 bases not matched to a gene; V was cut back by 5 bases and J by 0 bases. The CDR3 is 17 residues long. Germline V gene sequence: CDR1 SNHLY, CDR2 FYNNEI. CDR3 DNA: TGTGCCAGCAGTTTCCGACTAGCGGGAGGGCACCAAGAGACCCAGTACTTC. This gives the protein CASSFRLAGGHQETQYF.

This clonotype was found once. The V gene is TRBV5-1, the J gene TRBJ2-2; D perhaps matches TRBD1 (6 bases). Trimming left V 8 bases short and J 0 bases short, with 14 bases between. This CDR3 region has 15 residues. Germline V gene sequence: CDR1 SGHRS, CDR2 YFSETQ. The CDR3 reads CASEVQGPNTGELFF. CDR3 sequence (DNA): TGCGCCAGTGAGGTTCAGGGGCCGAACACCGGGGAGCTGTTTTTT. The full variable domain, its missing parts supplied by reference TRBV5-1 and TRBJ2-2, is KAGVTQTPRYLIKTRGQQVTLSCSPISGHRSVSWYQQTPGQGLQFLFEYFSETQRNKGNFPGRFSGRQFSNSRSEMNVSTLELGDSALYLCASEVQGPNTGELFFGEGSRLTVL.

This chain connects TRBV5-1 to TRBJ1-1; 9 bases agree with TRBD1. The CDR3 is made up of 12 amino acids. Germline V gene sequence: CDR1 SGHRS, CDR2 YFSETQ. V lost 4 bases, J lost 9 bases, and 4 bases stayed unmatched. CDR3 sequence: CASSLTGGQAFF. CDR3 in DNA: TGCGCCAGCAGCCTCACAGGGGGCCAAGCTTTCTTT.

The table lists this clonotype with a few counts. The chain combines TRBV6-1 with TRBJ1-6; 8 nucleotides agree with TRBD1. The germline V gene encodes CDR1 MNHNS and CDR2 SASEGT. The CDR3 length is 15 residues. V gave up 4 bases and J gave up 11 bases; unmatched junction bases: 10. The CDR3 DNA reads TGTGCCAGCAGTGGGGGGACAGGCGGATTGACACCCCTCCACTTT. Its translation is CASSGGTGGLTPLHF.

This clonotype has a count of ten or more. The CDR3 protein is CASSFGPYYEQYF. The DNA for the CDR3 is TGTGCCAGCAGTTTCGGCCCATACTACGAGCAGTACTTC. This rearrangement joins TRBV12-3 or TRBV12-4 to TRBJ2-7; D unresolved. V lost 3 bases and J lost 3, with 9 bases in between. There are 13 residues in the CDR3.

V usage is TRBV3-1 and J usage is TRBJ1-1, with D unclear. The CDR3 is 12 residues long. In germline, CDR1 is LGHDT, CDR2 YNNKEL (reference sequence). V was pared by 7 bases and J by 1 base, with 7 bases between. The CDR3 is CASMRSNTEAFF. CDR3 DNA: TGTGCCAGCATGCGCTCGAACACTGAAGCTTTCTTT.

This clonotype has just a few counts. The DNA for the CDR3 is TGCAGCGTTGAAGCGAACAGGGCTGGGGCCAACGTCCTGACTTTC. This codes for CSVEANRAGANVLTF. The V gene is TRBV29-1, the J gene TRBJ2-6, with D possibly matching TRBD1 (6 bases). CDR3 length: 15 amino acids. Germline assignment: CDR1 SQVTM and CDR2 ANQGSEA. The V end lost 1 base, the J end lost 2 bases, and 9 bases lay between the germline ends.

This chain links TRBV5-1 with TRBJ1-2; D may be TRBD1 (6 bases). CDR1 and CDR2 (germline): SGHRS, YFSETQ. V was trimmed by 0 bases and J by 4 bases, leaving 16 bases between them. CDR3 size: 16 residues. The DNA of the CDR3 is TGCGCCAGCAGCTTGGATGCGGGGGGCGCTTCCTATGGCTACACCTTC. It translates to CASSLDAGGASYGYTF.

This clonotype has only a few counts. The chain links TRBV6-1 to TRBJ2-5, with 8 bases aligning to TRBD1. The CDR3 runs 14 residues. V shed 10 bases, J shed 7 bases, and the junction held 14 bases outside the gene matches. Germline-derived CDR1 and CDR2 are MNHNS and SASEGT. CDR3: CANTPAGGLGTQYF. In nucleotides, the CDR3 is TGTGCCAACACGCCCGCAGGGGGCTTAGGGACCCAGTACTTC.

J is TRBJ2-7 and V is TRBV14; D uncertain. The V end lost 0 bases, the J end lost 4 bases, and 10 bases lay between the germline ends. There are 14 residues in the CDR3. Looked up from germline, CDR1 is SGHDN and CDR2 is FVKESK. The CDR3 spells CASSQDLLGYEQYF. CDR3 in DNA: TGTGCCAGCAGCCAAGATCTACTGGGGTACGAGCAGTACTTC.

This clonotype was observed once. CDR3 residues: CASNKLTHYEQYF. The CDR3, as DNA: TGTGCCAGCAACAAATTGACGCACTACGAGCAGTACTTC. This chain connects TRBV11-2 to TRBJ2-5; D uncertain. The closer fit of TRBJ2-7 to the DNA end suggests the J call may be wrong. Germline lookup yields CDR1 SGHAT and CDR2 FQNNGV. There are 13 residues in the CDR3.

In this sample, this clonotype turned up a few times. This chain links TRBV3-1 with TRBJ2-7, with D possibly matching TRBD1 (6 bases). From germline, CDR1 is LGHDT and CDR2 YNNKEL (reference sequence). V was trimmed by 0 bases and J by 5 bases, leaving 23 bases between them. This CDR3 contains 18 residues. The CDR3 region is CASSQERRWGQGVHEQYF. As DNA, the CDR3 is TGTGCCAGCAGCCAAGAGAGACGTTGGGGGCAGGGAGTCCACGAGCAGTACTTC.

This clonotype was detected only a few times. This chain uses TRBV10-3 with TRBJ1-1; tentatively, D is TRBD1 (5 bases). The CDR3 extends over 14 amino acids. The V end was cut by 4 bases, the J end by 7 bases, with 16 bases between. CDR1 and CDR2 (germline): ENHRY, SYGVKD. The CDR3 sequence is CAISGQGPGSEAFF. The CDR3 nucleotides are TGTGCCATCAGTGGTCAGGGTCCTGGGAGTGAAGCTTTCTTT.

This clonotype has only a few counts. This chain uses TRBV3-1 with TRBJ1-4; 7 bases match TRBD1. The CDR3 length is 14 residues. Germline V gene sequence: CDR1 LGHDT, CDR2 YNNKEL (reference sequence). The J segment lost 6 bases and the V segment lost 4 bases, leaving 5 bases of the junction unmatched. The CDR3: CASSPTGQHEKLFF. The CDR3 DNA reads as TGTGCCAGCAGCCCAACGGGACAGCATGAAAAACTGTTTTTT.

This chain links TRBV28 with TRBJ2-7; D may correspond to TRBD1 or TRBD2 (7 bases each). V was shortened by 8 bases and J by 7 bases, with 15 bases between the two germline ends. This CDR3 is built from 12 residues. The germline gives CDR1 MDHEN, CDR2 SYDVKM. CDR3 sequence reads: CASSQAGQEQYF. The CDR3 nucleotides are TGTGCCAGCTCACAAGCGGGACAGGAGCAGTACTTC.